This T cell receptor beta chain originates from a study of blood T cell repertoires in COVID-19. Study overall: Sites in the United States, Italy and Spain provided acute and convalescent COVID-19 samples. Sources were T cells, B-cell-depleted T cells, or PBMCs; the material itself was cDNA or gDNA.

Germline assignment: CDR1 SQVTM and CDR2 ANQGSEA. V dropped 3 bases and J dropped 8 bases, with 19 bases sitting between them. CDR3 length equals 15 residues. Method: immunoSEQ multiplex PCR; TCRdb's copy keeps in-frame clones and lacks some. The table records 200,000 to 300,000 clones, around 88% of them present only once. The origin of this receptor is a man aged 25 to 40 with active or convalescent COVID-19. The chain carries TRBV29-1 and TRBJ1-4; D unclear. The material sequenced was peripheral blood. The CDR3 sequence: CSVDVGQIAGEKLFF. The CDR3 nucleotides are TGCAGCGTTGATGTTGGCCAGATAGCGGGAGAAAAACTGTTTTTT.